This T cell receptor beta chain was recovered during a study of spatial heterogeneity in lung cancer. Study-level findings and limits: How many expanded intratumoral alpha and beta TCRs were present tracked the tumor mutation count, which was a count of nonsynonymous mutations. Regional and ubiquitous nonsynonymous mutations were tracked by counts of regional and ubiquitous expanded TCRs, respectively.

Germline V lookup: CDR1 DFQATT, CDR2 SNEGSKA (reference sequence). Trimming shortened V by 6 bases and J by 2 bases, and 20 bases separated the two germline ends. The CDR3 has 15 amino acids. The sample holds many counts of this clonotype. Its target is unknown. Sample time point: sample taken at primary tumor resection. TCRdb called the 5' RACE reads again in MiXCR, with one record for every CDR3 protein. The data hold roughly 18,000 distinct CDR3 sequences, with about 6% observed a single time. The V call is TRBV20-1, the J call TRBJ2-7; D is undetermined. The source was lung tumor tissue, collected at surgery. The clonotype comes from a female donor with early-stage non-small cell lung cancer. The CDR3 nucleotides read TGCAGTGCGAGATCGAATAGGACCTCTACCTACGAGCAGTACTTC. Amino acid sequence: CSARSNRTSTYEQYF.